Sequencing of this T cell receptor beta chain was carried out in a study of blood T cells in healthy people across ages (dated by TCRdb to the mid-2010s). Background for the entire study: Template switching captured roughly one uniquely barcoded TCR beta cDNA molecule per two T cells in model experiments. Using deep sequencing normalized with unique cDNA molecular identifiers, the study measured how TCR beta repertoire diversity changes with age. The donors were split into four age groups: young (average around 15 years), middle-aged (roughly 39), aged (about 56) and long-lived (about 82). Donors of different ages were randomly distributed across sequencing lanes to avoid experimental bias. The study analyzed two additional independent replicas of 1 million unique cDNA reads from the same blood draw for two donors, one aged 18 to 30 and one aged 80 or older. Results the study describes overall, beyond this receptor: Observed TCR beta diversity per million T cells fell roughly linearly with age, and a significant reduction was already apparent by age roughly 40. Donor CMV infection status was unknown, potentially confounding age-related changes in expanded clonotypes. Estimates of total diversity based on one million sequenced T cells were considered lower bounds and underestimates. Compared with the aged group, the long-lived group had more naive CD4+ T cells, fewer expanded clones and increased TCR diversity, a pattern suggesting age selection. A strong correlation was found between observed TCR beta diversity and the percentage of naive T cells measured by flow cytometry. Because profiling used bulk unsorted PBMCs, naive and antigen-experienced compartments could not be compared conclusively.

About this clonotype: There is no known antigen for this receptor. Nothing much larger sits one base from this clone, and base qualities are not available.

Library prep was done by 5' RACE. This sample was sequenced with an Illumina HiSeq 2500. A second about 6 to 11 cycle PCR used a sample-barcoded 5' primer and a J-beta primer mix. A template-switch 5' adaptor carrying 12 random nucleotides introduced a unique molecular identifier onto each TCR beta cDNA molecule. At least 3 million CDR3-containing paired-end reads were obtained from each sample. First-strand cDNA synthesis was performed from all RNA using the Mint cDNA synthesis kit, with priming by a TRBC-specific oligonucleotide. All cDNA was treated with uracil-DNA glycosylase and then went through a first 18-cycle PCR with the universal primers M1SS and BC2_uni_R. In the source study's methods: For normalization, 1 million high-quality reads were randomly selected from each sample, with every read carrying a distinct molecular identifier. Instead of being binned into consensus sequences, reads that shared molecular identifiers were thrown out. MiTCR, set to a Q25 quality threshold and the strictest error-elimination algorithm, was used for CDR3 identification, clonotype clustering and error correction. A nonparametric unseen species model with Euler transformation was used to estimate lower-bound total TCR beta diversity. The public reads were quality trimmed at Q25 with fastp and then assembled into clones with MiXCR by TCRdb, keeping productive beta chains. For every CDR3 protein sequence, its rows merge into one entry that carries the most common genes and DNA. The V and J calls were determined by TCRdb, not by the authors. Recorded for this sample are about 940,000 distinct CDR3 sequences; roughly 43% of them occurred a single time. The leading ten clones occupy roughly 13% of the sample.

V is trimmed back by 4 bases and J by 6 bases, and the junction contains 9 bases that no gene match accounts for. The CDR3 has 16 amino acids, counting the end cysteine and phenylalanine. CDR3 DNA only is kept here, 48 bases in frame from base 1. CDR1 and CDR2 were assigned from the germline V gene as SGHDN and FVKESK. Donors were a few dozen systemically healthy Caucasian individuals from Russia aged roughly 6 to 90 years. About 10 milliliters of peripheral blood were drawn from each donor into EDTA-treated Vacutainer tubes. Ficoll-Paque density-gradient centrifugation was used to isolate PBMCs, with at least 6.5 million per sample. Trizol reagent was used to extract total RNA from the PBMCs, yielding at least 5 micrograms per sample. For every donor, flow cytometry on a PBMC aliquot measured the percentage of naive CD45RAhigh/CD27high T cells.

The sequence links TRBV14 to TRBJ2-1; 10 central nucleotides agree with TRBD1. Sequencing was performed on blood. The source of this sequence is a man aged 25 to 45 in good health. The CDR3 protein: CASSPYPGQGLNEQFF. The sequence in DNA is TGTGCCAGCAGCCCGTATCCGGGACAGGGGCTCAATGAGCAGTTCTTC.